This record covers a single T cell receptor beta chain. Its antigen is not yet known. One base away there is no much larger clone; base qualities are not given. This sample is drawn from a study of cytomegalovirus exposure and HLA in healthy donors (dated by TCRdb to 2016 to 2017). For the wider study: In an earlier analysis of 450 to 750 of the donors, about 270 Gb of sequence data and some 120 million unique TCR beta sequences from some 170 million T cells were reported. Approximately 310 gigabases of sequencing data and tens of millions of unique TCR sequences made up an early release that covered approximately 620 HLA-typed donors. Of the approximately 400 genotyped donors, about 80% fell in the genetic ancestry cluster associated with self-reported Caucasian donors. The study was designed to test whether signatures of past pathogen exposure could be identified by cataloging public T cell receptors. Using immunosequencing, the study profiled T cell repertoires from about 610 subjects and related those repertoires to cytomegalovirus serostatus. Along with the roughly 670-subject first cohort, a separate validation cohort of roughly 110 different subjects was used. To predict cytomegalovirus infection status, the study combined high-throughput TCR immunosequencing, statistical association of individual TCRs with disease status, and machine learning. A later analysis re-examined previously published TCR beta repertoires from hundreds of donors and added high-resolution HLA genotyping to investigate patterns of TCR occurrence. Rather than drawing on any new phenotypic data, the later analysis identified candidate immune exposures from TCR beta sequences and the way those sequences occurred across donors. In an earlier analysis of around 540 of the donors, high-throughput TCR beta sequencing was used to judge whether each TCR beta V gene segment behaved as functional or pseudogenic. Donor age, sex, ethnicity and CMV serostatus were compiled together with the repertoire data. Genome-wide SNP genotypes for about 60% of the 666 donors were used in a later genetic analysis, which treated that subset as a discovery cohort. Every repertoire in the discovery cohort had been generated on one and the same sequencing platform. HLA typing covered class I and class II loci at four-digit resolution. Typing coverage varied by locus: 629-630 donors for A, B, C, DRB1 and DQB1; more than 500 for DQA1; some 610 for DPA1; 450 to 480 for DPB1. A few DR-DQ haplotypes were handled as single units for association and clustering because linkage in the cohort was strong. Among around 400 genotyped donors of the cohort, an average of roughly 230,000 unique TCR beta nucleotide sequences was sequenced per donor, of which roughly 18% were non-productive.

Library construction relied on the immunoSEQ multiplex PCR assay. For the multiplex PCR, a mixture combining 60 forward primers for TCR Vbeta segments and 13 reverse primers for TCR Jbeta segments was used. A multiplex PCR assay on genomic DNA amplified the CDR3 region of rearranged TCR beta genes. On the Illumina HiSeq System, the amplified TCR beta libraries were sequenced as 87-base-pair reads. The original pipeline was this. A later analysis counted about 76 million unique TCR beta chains across the approximately 700 repertoires, and about 10 million of these chains were shared by at least two donors. To remove PCR and sequencing errors, raw reads were error-corrected and collapsed into unique sequences using a nearest-neighbor algorithm that merged closely related sequences. To assign V, D and J gene segments, CDR3 sequences were aligned to IMGT reference sequences. Each retained sequence needed at least a six-nucleotide match to both a V gene segment and a J gene segment. A rearrangement counted as productive if the CDR3 had no stop codons and remained in frame with V and J, and every other rearrangement counted as non-productive. Following IMGT convention, CDR3 was defined as the stretch from the second conserved V-encoded cysteine to the conserved J-encoded phenylalanine. Sequences without an unambiguous match to a single V gene segment were excluded from the earlier analysis of 450 to 650 of the donors. An earlier analysis of a few hundred of the donors called V segments functional above 56.7% productive rearrangements and segregating when the between-donor standard deviation exceeded 5%. A statistical classification framework was built to diagnose cytomegalovirus status from the catalog of TCR beta chain sequences. In a later analysis, TCR nucleotide sequences were compared against IMGT/GENE-DB human TR gene sequences so that V and J genes could be assigned. Using the TCRdist pipeline, a later analysis assigned CDR3 sequences along with most-parsimonious VDJ recombination scenarios. A later analysis defined each TCR beta chain by its CDR3 amino acid sequence plus V-gene family, and excluded reads lacking a unique V-gene family. To address suspected cross-contamination and a sequencing artifact, a later analysis removed several hundred highly shared, low-generation-probability nucleotide sequences. For each public chain, a later analysis derived a clonal expansion index from normalized ranks of inferred template counts within each repertoire. In a later analysis, generation probabilities were computed using a VDJ recombination model fitted to out-of-frame rearrangements, and the results were checked against IGoR. Hypergeometric tests were used in a later analysis to score TCR-TCR, TCR-HLA and TCR-CMV co-occurrence, with a repertoire-size bias correction applied to the TCR pairs. False discovery rates were estimated in a later analysis by permuting HLA or CMV assignments 20 times. In a later analysis, co-occurring TCRs were grouped using DBSCAN, with TCRdist sequence similarity added in when clustering inside HLA-allele-positive subsets. For co-occurrence clustering, repertoires with fewer than 30,000 or more than 120,000 public chains were excluded, along with four to six repertoires with anomalous nucleotide sharing. TCRdb carries this immuneACCESS record with in-frame sequences only. Its versions omit some clonotypes, under half of them owing to an unresolved V gene in the studies checked, with the rest unexplained. V and J calls plus clone size are reproduced from that table; the DNA served to infer D and trimming. Counted in this sample were around 120,000 clones; roughly 83% of them appeared once. The ten biggest clones cover approximately 2% of the sample.

The cohort was made up of approximately 670 healthy bone marrow donors. All cohort members were sampled while nominally healthy, although unrecorded immune exposures were likely present. The donor tested CMV seronegative, placing the donor among the 352 seronegative members of the cohort. Every donor gave a peripheral blood sample, and the peripheral blood mononuclear cells from that sample were used for TCR beta sequencing. Genomic DNA was extracted from the blood cell samples with the Qiagen DNeasy Blood Extraction Kit. Reading from cysteine to phenylalanine, the CDR3 counts 16 amino acids. Only the CDR3 portion is preserved as DNA: 48 bases, with reading frame beginning at the first base. Germline trimming amounts to 7 bases on V and 0 bases on J, with 9 as the count of junction bases outside the gene matches. Via the germline V gene, CDR1 is MGHDK and CDR2 SYGVNS. Broader findings and caveats from the paper: According to a later analysis, most CMV-associated TCR beta chains appeared to be HLA-restricted, and the HLA associations seemed to be driven largely by CMV exposure. V-gene and J-gene trimming of TCR beta chains was associated with a missense DCLRE1C variant in a later genetic analysis, and the association was replicated in an independent cohort. At a false discovery rate of 0.05, a later analysis linked fewer than 20,000 TCR beta sequences to specific HLA alleles. According to the authors, the approach could potentially be generalized to other disease states and immunological phenotypes. A group of highly shared sequence variants was considered likely to be a technical artifact of the sequencing pipeline. In a later analysis, HLA-associated TCR beta chains showed more clonal expansion and lower generation probabilities than non-associated chains that were equally common. In this cohort, only TCR beta chains were sequenced, and detectable features were limited by the absence of alpha or paired-chain data. Most TCR sequences were observed very rarely across donors, whereas some public TCRs were present in many individuals. Linkage disequilibrium might explain the correlated functional status among segregating V segments, but an unknown experimental factor could not be ruled out. CMV serostatus was the only immune exposure information available for the cohort. In a later analysis, several top co-occurrence clusters were reported to appear linked to parvovirus B19, influenza, CMV and Epstein-Barr virus. A total of roughly 160 TCR beta chains were listed by the study as associated with cytomegalovirus. Some IMGT-functional V segments, including TRBV6-2 and TRBV6-3, could not be distinguished by the 87-base-pair reads and were therefore excluded. An earlier analysis of approximately 600 of the donors showed that most TCR beta V segments appeared in productive rearrangements either about 87% or about 30% of the time, which broadly matched IMGT annotations. HLA typing was unavailable for some donors at each locus, so association tests used only the typed subset. Roughly uniform sequencing depth across donors was assumed in presence/absence analyses, although this assumption may not hold. When HLA alleles, especially DR and DQ, strongly co-occurred, TCR associations were difficult to assign to individual alleles. A few of the identified cytomegalovirus-associated TCR beta chains were confirmed in vitro to be specific for cytomegalovirus antigens. Because counts were too low, about 17 rarely observed V segments, including chromosome 9 orphons, were excluded from the earlier analysis of several hundred of the donors. In a later analysis, TCR association rates were found to vary across HLA loci, with the most associated TCRs seen for DRB1 alleles and the fewest for HLA-C alleles. The classifier was reported to diagnose cytomegalovirus status with high specificity and sensitivity in both the original cohort and the validation cohort. A further reported finding was that TCR beta sequences accurately predicted the HLA-A and HLA-B alleles for most subjects in the first cohort. According to a later genetic analysis, donors in an Asian-associated ancestry cluster had fewer N-insertions in productive TCRs than the approximately 710-donor mean.

The V gene is TRBV25-1 and the J gene is TRBJ2-5, with TRBD1 matching 9 junction bases. Input material: PBMCs. The receptor was isolated from a man between 18 and 29 years old in good health and CMV-seronegative. The CDR3 reads as follows: CASIPGQGINQETQYF. The sequence in DNA is TGTGCCAGCATACCAGGACAGGGGATAAACCAAGAGACCCAGTACTTC. The variable domain in full, with residues beyond the CDR3 obtained from the reference TRBV25-1 and TRBJ2-5 genes, is EADIYQTPRYLVIGTGKKITLECSQTMGHDKMYWYQQDPGMELHLIHYSYGVNSTEKGDLSSESTVSRIRTEHFPLTLESARPSHTSQYLCASIPGQGINQETQYFGPGTRLLVL.